This T cell receptor (beta chain) emerged from a study of CD8 T cells in ankylosing spondylitis. General study findings and limits: Within peripheral blood, clones linked to disease were CD8+ and relatively rare. Made up of roughly 8 highly homologous variants, a TCR beta motif appeared characteristic of ankylosing spondylitis blood.

Germline V gives CDR1 DFQATT, CDR2 SNEGSKA (reference sequence). J gave up 4 bases and V 6 bases, and 11 bases lay outside the gene matches. This CDR3 comprises 15 residues. TCRdb reprocessed the 5' RACE reads with MiXCR, giving one entry per CDR3 protein. Of some 87,000 distinct CDR3 sequences listed, 27% were seen once; the top ten hold around three fifths. This clonotype appeared many times. Its antigen is unidentified. The material sequenced was blood, either unsorted or a sorted T cell fraction (not recorded which). This chain joins TRBV20-1 and TRBJ2-1, with 8 bases identical to TRBD2. The sequence came from a male donor with ankylosing spondylitis or in good health (not recorded which). The CDR3 DNA reads as TGCAGTGCCCGGACTAGCCCCCCGCCTTACAATGAGCAGTTCTTC. Encoded protein: CSARTSPPPYNEQFF.